These 11 T cell receptor beta chains were all obtained from the same sample, sequenced in a study of Ad26.COV2.S vaccination and SARS-CoV-2 variants. Treatment of the sample: around 19 received Ad26.COV2.S at low or high dose, single or two shots; five or six received placebo; per-sample allocation not given. All samples were drawn on day 63, counting from the first vaccine or placebo injection. Profiling relied on immunoSEQ multiplex PCR, and the TCRdb table lists in-frame clones only, not all of them. The sample lists around 300,000 clones, less than 90% occurring once. Sequenced here: peripheral blood, sampled in a trial of Ad26.COV2.S vaccine versus placebo. The receptors originated from a person between 18 and 59 years old who received the Ad26.COV2.S COVID-19 vaccine or a placebo.

This clone was picked up one time. The chain employs TRBV7-7 and TRBJ2-5; no clear D. Per the germline V gene, CDR1 is SSHAT and CDR2 is FNYEAQ (reference sequence). V was pared by 1 base and J by 2 bases, with 11 bases between. The CDR3 contains 15 residues. The CDR3 DNA sequence: TGTGCCAGCAGCTTAGTAGTTGGCAGTCAAGAGACCCAGTACTTC. Protein product: CASSLVVGSQETQYF. The full variable domain, with the rest looked up from reference TRBV7-7 and TRBJ2-5, is GAGVSQSPRYKVTKRGQDVTLRCDPISSHATLYWYQQALGQGPEFLTYFNYEAQPDKSGLPSDRFSAERPEGSISTLTIQRTEQRDSAMYRCASSLVVGSQETQYFGPGTRLLVL.

The V call is TRBV27, the J call TRBJ1-4, with a possible D match to TRBD1 (5 bases). CDR1 and CDR2 from the germline V gene are MNHEY and SMNVEV (reference sequence). The CDR3 consists of 15 residues. V was cut by 4 bases and J by 4 bases, with 13 bases left in between. The CDR3 DNA follows: TGTGCCAGCAGTTCAGCGGGACTGAATAATGAAAAACTGTTTTTT. Its protein is CASSSAGLNNEKLFF.

This chain links TRBV10-3 with TRBJ1-5, with TRBD1 matching 8 bases. V was pared by 6 bases and J by 4 bases, with 8 bases of the junction left unmatched. Germline V gives CDR1 ENHRY, CDR2 SYGVKD. This CDR3 has 15 residues. Here the CDR3 DNA reads TGTGCCATCAGCTCGGACAGGGCAAGTAATCAGCCCCAGCATTTT. It specifies CAISSDRASNQPQHF.

This clone was seen once. The chain combines TRBV11-3 with TRBJ2-6, with D perhaps matching TRBD1 (6 bases). The germline CDR1 and CDR2 sequences are SGHNT and YENEEA. V was trimmed by 1 base and J by 0 bases, leaving 7 bases between them. The CDR3 is 16 amino acids. The CDR3 bases are TGTGCCAGCAGCTTAGGGGGACACTCTGGGGCCAACGTCCTGACTTTC. It specifies CASSLGGHSGANVLTF.

The rearrangement joins TRBV6-5 to TRBJ1-4, with a weak D call TRBD1 (6 bases). V was shortened by 7 bases and J by 7 bases, with 16 bases between the two germline ends. The germline V gene has CDR1 MNHEY and CDR2 SVGAGI. This CDR3 region has 14 residues. CDR3 protein: CASMTTGFLEKLFF. The CDR3 coding sequence is TGTGCCAGCATGACTACAGGGTTCCTTGAAAAACTGTTTTTT.

The rearrangement uses TRBV4-3 and TRBJ1-4, with D unresolved. Trimming took 4 bases from V and 0 from J, leaving 12 bases between them. Per the germline V gene, CDR1 is LGHNA and CDR2 is YSLEER. The CDR3 runs 16 residues. The CDR3 sequence: CASSPGLGATNEKLFF. The CDR3 DNA reads TGCGCCAGCAGCCCCGGCCTGGGTGCAACTAATGAAAAACTGTTTTTT.

CDR3 sequence (DNA): TGTGCCAGTAGTATGGTGCTTTCGGGGGAAGCTTTCTTT. This translates into CASSMVLSGEAFF. The rearrangement links TRBV19 to TRBJ1-1, with no clear D. The CDR3 contains 13 residues. The V gene's germline CDR1 is LNHDA and CDR2 SQIVND (reference sequence). V was trimmed by 3 bases and J by 8 bases, leaving 13 bases between them.

The chain employs TRBV5-1 and TRBJ1-2; TRBD1 aligns across 7 bases. CDR1 is SGHRS, CDR2 YFSETQ, per germline. The CDR3 contains 15 residues. With V trimmed by 3 bases and J by 1 base, 6 bases remained unmatched. The CDR3 protein is CASSSVTGLNYGYTF. The CDR3 DNA is TGCGCCAGCAGCTCCGTGACAGGGCTTAACTATGGCTACACCTTC.

As concerns this clone: Other DNA sequences in this sample translate to the same CDR3. This sequence joins TRBV4-3 and TRBJ2-5; possibly TRBD1 or TRBD2 for D (6 bases each). This CDR3 contains 13 residues. Germline V gives CDR1 LGHNA, CDR2 YSLEER. V lost 4 bases to trimming and J lost 5 bases, with 11 bases between them. This chain's CDR3 is CASSRTGRETQYF. The DNA of the CDR3 is TGCGCCAGCAGCCGTACAGGGAGGGAGACCCAGTACTTC.

The gene calls are TRBV5-6 and TRBJ1-6; 10 bases fit TRBD1. Unmatched junction bases numbered 6, after V lost 2 bases and J lost 10 bases. Germline CDR1 reads SGHDT; CDR2 reads YYEEEE. This CDR3 spans 15 amino acids. The CDR3 DNA sequence: TGTGCCAGCAGCTTCGGACAGGGGGTGTCATCACCCCTCCACTTT. Its translation is CASSFGQGVSSPLHF.

This chain joins TRBV7-2 and TRBJ2-3; D is uncertain. The germline V and J ends were trimmed by 9 bases and 0 bases, with 10 bases remaining between them. CDR1 is SGHTA, CDR2 FQGNSA, per germline. The CDR3 extends over 13 amino acids. The CDR3 spells CASSWRSTDTQYF. The CDR3 DNA reads TGTGCCAGTTCTTGGCGTAGCACAGATACGCAGTATTTT. Full variable domain (outside the CDR3, taken from reference TRBV7-2 and TRBJ2-3): GAGVSQSPSNKVTEKGKDVELRCDPISGHTALYWYRQSLGQGLEFLIYFQGNSAPDKSGLPSDRFSAERTGGSVSTLTIQRTQQEDSAVYLCASSWRSTDTQYFGPGTRLTVL.